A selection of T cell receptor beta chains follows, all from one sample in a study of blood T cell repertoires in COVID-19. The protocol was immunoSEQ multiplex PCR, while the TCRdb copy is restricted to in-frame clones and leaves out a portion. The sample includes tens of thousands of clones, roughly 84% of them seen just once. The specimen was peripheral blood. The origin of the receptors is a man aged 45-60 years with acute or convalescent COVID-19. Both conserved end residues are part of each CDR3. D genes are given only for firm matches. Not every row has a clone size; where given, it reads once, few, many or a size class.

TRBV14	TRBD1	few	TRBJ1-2	TGTGCCAGCAGCCAAAGGACAGGGAATGGCTACACCTTC	CASSQRTGNGYTF
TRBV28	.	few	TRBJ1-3	TGTGCCAGCAGGCCACCGATAGCGGGGATAAGAACCATATATTTT	CASRPPIAGIRTIYF
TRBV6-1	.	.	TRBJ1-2	TGTGCCAGCAGTGAGACTGACCGCTCGGCGCCCAGCAGTTATGGCTACACCTTC	CASSETDRSAPSSYGYTF
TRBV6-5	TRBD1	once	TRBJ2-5	TGTGCCAGCAGGGGGACAGGCCAGACCCAGTACTTC	CASRGTGQTQYF
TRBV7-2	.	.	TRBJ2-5	TGTGCCAGCAGCTTAGGGGCCGGGAGCGCGAAGACCCAGTACTTC	CASSLGAGSAKTQYF
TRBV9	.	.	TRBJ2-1	TGTGCCAGCAGTCCCTCGGGCAGGGCCTACAATGAGCAGTTCTTC	CASSPSGRAYNEQFF
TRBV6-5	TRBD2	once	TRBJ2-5	TGTGCCAGCAGTCTAGCGGGCTGGCAAGAGACCCAGTACTTC	CASSLAGWQETQYF
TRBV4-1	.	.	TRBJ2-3	TGCGCCAGCAGCCAACGGTTCCGGACAGGCACAGATACGCAGTATTTT	CASSQRFRTGTDTQYF
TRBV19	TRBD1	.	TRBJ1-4	TGTGCCACCGGGGGACAGGGTGGAGAACTAGGACTGTTTTTT	CATGGQGGELGLFF
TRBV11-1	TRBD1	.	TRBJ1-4	TGTGCCAGCAGCCCCGGGACAGATAATGAAAAACTGTTTTTT	CASSPGTDNEKLFF
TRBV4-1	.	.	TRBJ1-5	TGCGCCAGCAGCCAAGGGGGGGTGAATCAGCCCCAGCATTTT	CASSQGGVNQPQHF
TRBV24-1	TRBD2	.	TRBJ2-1	TGTGCCACCAGTGACTCCCCGACTAGCGGGATACAGTTCTTC	CATSDSPTSGIQFF
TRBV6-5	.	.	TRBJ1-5	TGTGCCAGCAGTTACGGTGGAGGGTATCAGCCCCAGCATTTT	CASSYGGGYQPQHF
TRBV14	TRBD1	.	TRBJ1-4	TGTGCCAGCAGCCAAGAAGGGACAGGGTATGGTGAAAAACTGTTTTTT	CASSQEGTGYGEKLFF
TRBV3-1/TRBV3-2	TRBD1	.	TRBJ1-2	TGTGCCAGCAGCCAAGCCGACAGGGCGGTCTATGGCTACACCTTC	CASSQADRAVYGYTF
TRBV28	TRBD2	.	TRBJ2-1	TGTGCCAGCAGCCAACCCCTAGCGGGAAACTCGAATGAGCAGTTCTTC	CASSQPLAGNSNEQFF
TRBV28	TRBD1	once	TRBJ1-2	TGTGCCAGCAGCCGAGGACAGGGATGGGGCTACACCTTC	CASSRGQGWGYTF
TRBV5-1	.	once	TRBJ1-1	TGCGCCAGCAGCTTTTTTCCGCAGGGTACCATGAACACTGAAGCTTTCTTT	CASSFFPQGTMNTEAFF
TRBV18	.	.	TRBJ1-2	TGTGCCAGCTCACCTCCGGGGAGGGAGGGCTACACCTTC	CASSPPGREGYTF
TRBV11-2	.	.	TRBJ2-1	TGTGCCAGCAGCCTAGGTAGCGGTTCCTACAATGAGCAGTTCTTC	CASSLGSGSYNEQFF
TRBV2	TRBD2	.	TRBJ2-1	TGTGCCAGCAGTGGGACTAGCGGGGGGGCCTACAATGAGCAGTTCTTC	CASSGTSGGAYNEQFF
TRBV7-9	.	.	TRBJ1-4	TGTGCCAGCAGCGAATACAGGGAAAAACTGTTTTTT	CASSEYREKLFF
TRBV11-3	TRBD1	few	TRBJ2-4	TGTGCCAGCCACAGGGGGCAGGAGGCCAAAAACATTCAGTACTTC	CASHRGQEAKNIQYF
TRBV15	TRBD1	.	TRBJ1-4	TGTGCCACCAGCAGAGAAGGGACAGGGTCTAATGAAAAACTGTTTTTT	CATSREGTGSNEKLFF
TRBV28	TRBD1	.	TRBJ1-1	TGTGCCAGCCGGACAGGGTGGGGCACTGAAGCTTTCTTT	CASRTGWGTEAFF
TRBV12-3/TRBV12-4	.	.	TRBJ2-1	TGTGCCAGCAGATTTGACCCGGGGAGGGAGCAGTTCTTC	CASRFDPGREQFF
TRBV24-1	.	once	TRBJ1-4	TGTGCCACCAGTGATTGGAAGGGGGAAAAACTGTTTTTT	CATSDWKGEKLFF
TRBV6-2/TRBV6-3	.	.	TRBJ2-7	TGTGCCAGCAGTTATGGGTGGGTCGGGAATAACGAGCAGTACTTC	CASSYGWVGNNEQYF
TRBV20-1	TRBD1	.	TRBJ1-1	TGCAGTGCTAGTACGTTGCCGGGACAGGGTGCGACCACTGAAGCTTTCTTT	CSASTLPGQGATTEAFF
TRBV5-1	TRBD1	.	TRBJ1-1	TGCGCCAGCAGCTTAAAGGTTGGCGGGGGAGGGACAGGGCCTGAAGCTTTCTTT	CASSLKVGGGGTGPEAFF
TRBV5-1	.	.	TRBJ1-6	TGCGCCAGCAGCTTGGCGGGGAGCTCCTATAATTCACCCCTCCACTTT	CASSLAGSSYNSPLHF
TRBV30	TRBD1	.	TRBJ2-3	TGTGCCTGGTACTTTCCGGGACAGGGTTTAGATACGCAGTATTTT	CAWYFPGQGLDTQYF
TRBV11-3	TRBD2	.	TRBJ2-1	TGTGCCAGCAGCTTAGGGTCGCGGGGGATTTACAATGAGCAGTTCTTC	CASSLGSRGIYNEQFF
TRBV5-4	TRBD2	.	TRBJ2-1	TGTGCCAGCAGCCCGTTAGCGGGAGGAAAAAGGAGTGAGCAGTTCTTC	CASSPLAGGKRSEQFF
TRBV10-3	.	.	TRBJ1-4	TGTGCCACCCGTCTGGGAGGGTATGCAACTAATGAAAAACTGTTTTTT	CATRLGGYATNEKLFF
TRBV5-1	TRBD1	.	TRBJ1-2	TGCGCCAGCAGCTTGGATTACCGGGACAGCTATGGCTACACCTTC	CASSLDYRDSYGYTF
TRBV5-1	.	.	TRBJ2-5	TGCGCCAGCAGCTTCCGAGCGGGTGAACAAGAGACCCAGTACTTC	CASSFRAGEQETQYF
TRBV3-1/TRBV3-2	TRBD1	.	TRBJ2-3	TGTGCCAGCAGCCCCCTACAGGGGACAGATACGCAGTATTTT	CASSPLQGTDTQYF
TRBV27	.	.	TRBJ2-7	TGTGCCAGCAGTTTATCACGACTTAGATACGAGCAGTACTTC	CASSLSRLRYEQYF